This T cell receptor beta chain was obtained from a study of T cell repertoires in cytomegalovirus infection. Study in general: Alongside well-studied HLA-B-restricted CMV epitopes, recently identified HLA-C-restricted CMV epitopes were also used. Matching HLA type, along with CMV infection, was indicated by public TCR beta signatures. Overall study results and limits: Dominant in the ex vivo response were TCR beta clonotypes restricted by HLA-C and specific for CMV. Summed frequency of public TCR beta families distinguished CMV carriers with the relevant HLA.

MiXCR, run by TCRdb on the reads, gives a single entry per CDR3 protein. The data contain about a million distinct CDR3 sequences, under 40% of them singletons. With respect to this clonotype: What it binds is unknown. Because it lacks the conserved phenylalanine or tryptophan at the end, this CDR3 is likely a read error.

This sequence originates from a human donor in good health (CMV status not recorded). Some clones in this sample may be carry-over from other donors' samples. The sequencing here drew on cultured CD8+ T cells from PBMCs, taken from culture after CMV antigen stimulation.

The CDR3 sequence: CASCDRYNEQFS. CDR3 sequence (DNA): TGTGCCAGTTGTGACCGGTACAATGAGCAGTTCTCC. J is TRBJ2-1 and V is TRBV19, with D uncertain. V lost 8 bases and J 4 bases, leaving 9 bases between the germline ends. Germline values: CDR1 LNHDA, CDR2 SQIVND (reference sequence). The CDR3 loop spans 12 amino acids.